Listed below are T cell receptor beta chains from one sample, sequenced in a study of OX40 agonist ivuxolimab in advanced cancers. Produced via immunoSEQ multiplex PCR; TCRdb's table is partial and in-frame only. The table records fewer than 100,000 clones, 80% to 90% of them present only once. Sequenced here: CD4+ or CD8+ T cells sorted from blood, sampled in a trial of the OX40 agonist ivuxolimab. These receptors were collected from an adult with an advanced solid tumor such as melanoma, head and neck, liver or kidney cancer. Each CDR3 is given without its conserved first and last residue. Fields, in order: CDR3 protein, CDR3 length, D gene, V gene, J gene. D genes are given only for firm matches.

cdr3_aa: ASSLDHGLAGGEQY
cdr3_length: 14
d_call: TRBD2
v_call: TRBV11-2
j_call: TRBJ2-7

cdr3_aa: ASSLILGVPRETQY
cdr3_length: 14
d_call: .
v_call: TRBV7-3
j_call: TRBJ2-5

cdr3_aa: ASSPVIGNQPQH
cdr3_length: 12
d_call: .
v_call: TRBV4-1
j_call: TRBJ1-5

cdr3_aa: ASSITGHQETQY
cdr3_length: 12
d_call: .
v_call: TRBV5-1
j_call: TRBJ2-5

cdr3_aa: ASHQGDNTETQY
cdr3_length: 12
d_call: .
v_call: TRBV28
j_call: TRBJ2-5

cdr3_aa: ASSPQGAKNTEAF
cdr3_length: 13
d_call: .
v_call: TRBV11-2
j_call: TRBJ1-1

cdr3_aa: ASSPGQGAPEAF
cdr3_length: 12
d_call: TRBD1
v_call: TRBV4-3
j_call: TRBJ1-1

cdr3_aa: ASSSEGSGYGYT
cdr3_length: 12
d_call: .
v_call: TRBV5-1
j_call: TRBJ1-2

cdr3_aa: AISDFIRAEAF
cdr3_length: 11
d_call: .
v_call: TRBV10-3
j_call: TRBJ1-1

cdr3_aa: ASSVDGDGGIDEQY
cdr3_length: 14
d_call: .
v_call: TRBV9
j_call: TRBJ2-7

cdr3_aa: ASGRSGLTNEKLF
cdr3_length: 13
d_call: .
v_call: TRBV27
j_call: TRBJ1-4

cdr3_aa: ASTPGQSYEQY
cdr3_length: 11
d_call: TRBD1
v_call: TRBV2
j_call: TRBJ2-7

cdr3_aa: ASSFAARGGWVETQY
cdr3_length: 15
d_call: TRBD2
v_call: TRBV7-2
j_call: TRBJ2-5

cdr3_aa: ATLDGGTDNEQF
cdr3_length: 12
d_call: TRBD2
v_call: TRBV15
j_call: TRBJ2-1

cdr3_aa: AIRPGVGTEAF
cdr3_length: 11
d_call: .
v_call: TRBV10-3
j_call: TRBJ1-1

cdr3_aa: ASGQSGLTSGNTIY
cdr3_length: 14
d_call: .
v_call: TRBV4-1
j_call: TRBJ1-3

cdr3_aa: ATTTGSYNEQF
cdr3_length: 11
d_call: TRBD1
v_call: TRBV19
j_call: TRBJ2-1

cdr3_aa: ASSLSATRPYNEQF
cdr3_length: 14
d_call: .
v_call: TRBV11-3
j_call: TRBJ2-1

cdr3_aa: ASSLFPQSLATNEKLF
cdr3_length: 16
d_call: .
v_call: TRBV5-1
j_call: TRBJ1-4

cdr3_aa: ASSYSNGGTGGGYT
cdr3_length: 14
d_call: .
v_call: TRBV6-5
j_call: TRBJ1-2

cdr3_aa: ASSLGTGVYEQY
cdr3_length: 12
d_call: TRBD1
v_call: TRBV28
j_call: TRBJ2-7

cdr3_aa: ASSYIQGNTEAF
cdr3_length: 12
d_call: .
v_call: TRBV6-6
j_call: TRBJ1-1

cdr3_aa: ASSPQLNTEAF
cdr3_length: 11
d_call: .
v_call: TRBV19
j_call: TRBJ1-1

cdr3_aa: ASRLGTGGTDTQY
cdr3_length: 13
d_call: TRBD1
v_call: TRBV6-5
j_call: TRBJ2-3

cdr3_aa: ASSLLPGGVT
cdr3_length: 10
d_call: .
v_call: TRBV28
j_call: TRBJ1-2

cdr3_aa: ASSLRGWHEQY
cdr3_length: 11
d_call: .
v_call: TRBV11-1
j_call: .

cdr3_aa: ASDFWWGVDGPQH
cdr3_length: 13
d_call: .
v_call: TRBV6-4
j_call: TRBJ1-5

cdr3_aa: ASSSLDSSYEQY
cdr3_length: 12
d_call: .
v_call: TRBV5-1
j_call: TRBJ2-7

cdr3_aa: ASSYYSGGYEQY
cdr3_length: 12
d_call: TRBD2
v_call: TRBV6-5
j_call: TRBJ2-7

cdr3_aa: AWRVPSGNEQF
cdr3_length: 11
d_call: .
v_call: TRBV30
j_call: TRBJ2-1

cdr3_aa: ASSPRALKSSYNSPLH
cdr3_length: 16
d_call: .
v_call: TRBV18
j_call: TRBJ1-6

cdr3_aa: SADPGDDTEAF
cdr3_length: 11
d_call: .
v_call: TRBV29-1
j_call: TRBJ1-1

cdr3_aa: ASSLVAGGTGELF
cdr3_length: 13
d_call: TRBD1
v_call: TRBV11-2
j_call: TRBJ2-2

cdr3_aa: ASSKMGQWNEKLF
cdr3_length: 13
d_call: TRBD1
v_call: TRBV28
j_call: TRBJ1-4

cdr3_aa: ASSLDYSGGNEQF
cdr3_length: 13
d_call: TRBD2
v_call: TRBV7-2
j_call: TRBJ2-1

cdr3_aa: ASSSPGEVLSSPLH
cdr3_length: 14
d_call: .
v_call: TRBV5-6
j_call: TRBJ1-6

cdr3_aa: ASSATGLREAF
cdr3_length: 11
d_call: .
v_call: TRBV2
j_call: TRBJ1-1

cdr3_aa: ASSLDTGGANEQF
cdr3_length: 13
d_call: TRBD2
v_call: TRBV11-3
j_call: TRBJ2-1

cdr3_aa: ASSPGEQGTGNQPQH
cdr3_length: 15
d_call: .
v_call: TRBV19
j_call: TRBJ1-5

cdr3_aa: AWNPGGSTDTQY
cdr3_length: 12
d_call: TRBD1
v_call: TRBV30
j_call: TRBJ2-3

cdr3_aa: ASSFYSNYGYT
cdr3_length: 11
d_call: .
v_call: TRBV28
j_call: TRBJ1-2

cdr3_aa: ASSLVQTNTDTQY
cdr3_length: 13
d_call: .
v_call: TRBV28
j_call: TRBJ2-3

cdr3_aa: ASSLAGGRTEKLF
cdr3_length: 13
d_call: .
v_call: TRBV7-9
j_call: TRBJ1-4

cdr3_aa: ASREQANTGELF
cdr3_length: 12
d_call: .
v_call: TRBV5-1
j_call: TRBJ2-2

cdr3_aa: ASSTIPGGVDNQPQH
cdr3_length: 15
d_call: .
v_call: TRBV19
j_call: TRBJ1-5

cdr3_aa: ASSLEREETQY
cdr3_length: 11
d_call: .
v_call: TRBV7-2
j_call: TRBJ2-5

cdr3_aa: ASSWSLTVDQPQH
cdr3_length: 13
d_call: .
v_call: TRBV5-8
j_call: TRBJ1-5

cdr3_aa: ASSELLGYGYT
cdr3_length: 11
d_call: .
v_call: TRBV10-2
j_call: TRBJ1-2

cdr3_aa: ASSVDRGGTDTQY
cdr3_length: 13
d_call: TRBD1
v_call: TRBV11-2
j_call: TRBJ2-3

cdr3_aa: ASSALGHENTGELF
cdr3_length: 14
d_call: .
v_call: TRBV2
j_call: TRBJ2-2

cdr3_aa: ASSFVRGLAASGTQY
cdr3_length: 15
d_call: TRBD2
v_call: TRBV11-2
j_call: TRBJ2-3

cdr3_aa: ASSSSDIPYGYT
cdr3_length: 12
d_call: .
v_call: TRBV5-6
j_call: TRBJ1-2

cdr3_aa: ASSPRQGTGEETQY
cdr3_length: 14
d_call: TRBD1
v_call: TRBV9
j_call: TRBJ2-5

cdr3_aa: ASSFYSRGQGNYGYT
cdr3_length: 15
d_call: TRBD1
v_call: TRBV28
j_call: TRBJ1-2

cdr3_aa: ATSSGWSTEAF
cdr3_length: 11
d_call: .
v_call: TRBV15
j_call: TRBJ1-1

cdr3_aa: ASSAQGSEQPQH
cdr3_length: 12
d_call: .
v_call: TRBV6-1
j_call: TRBJ1-5

cdr3_aa: ASSLGTGINNNEQF
cdr3_length: 14
d_call: TRBD1
v_call: TRBV7-3
j_call: TRBJ2-1